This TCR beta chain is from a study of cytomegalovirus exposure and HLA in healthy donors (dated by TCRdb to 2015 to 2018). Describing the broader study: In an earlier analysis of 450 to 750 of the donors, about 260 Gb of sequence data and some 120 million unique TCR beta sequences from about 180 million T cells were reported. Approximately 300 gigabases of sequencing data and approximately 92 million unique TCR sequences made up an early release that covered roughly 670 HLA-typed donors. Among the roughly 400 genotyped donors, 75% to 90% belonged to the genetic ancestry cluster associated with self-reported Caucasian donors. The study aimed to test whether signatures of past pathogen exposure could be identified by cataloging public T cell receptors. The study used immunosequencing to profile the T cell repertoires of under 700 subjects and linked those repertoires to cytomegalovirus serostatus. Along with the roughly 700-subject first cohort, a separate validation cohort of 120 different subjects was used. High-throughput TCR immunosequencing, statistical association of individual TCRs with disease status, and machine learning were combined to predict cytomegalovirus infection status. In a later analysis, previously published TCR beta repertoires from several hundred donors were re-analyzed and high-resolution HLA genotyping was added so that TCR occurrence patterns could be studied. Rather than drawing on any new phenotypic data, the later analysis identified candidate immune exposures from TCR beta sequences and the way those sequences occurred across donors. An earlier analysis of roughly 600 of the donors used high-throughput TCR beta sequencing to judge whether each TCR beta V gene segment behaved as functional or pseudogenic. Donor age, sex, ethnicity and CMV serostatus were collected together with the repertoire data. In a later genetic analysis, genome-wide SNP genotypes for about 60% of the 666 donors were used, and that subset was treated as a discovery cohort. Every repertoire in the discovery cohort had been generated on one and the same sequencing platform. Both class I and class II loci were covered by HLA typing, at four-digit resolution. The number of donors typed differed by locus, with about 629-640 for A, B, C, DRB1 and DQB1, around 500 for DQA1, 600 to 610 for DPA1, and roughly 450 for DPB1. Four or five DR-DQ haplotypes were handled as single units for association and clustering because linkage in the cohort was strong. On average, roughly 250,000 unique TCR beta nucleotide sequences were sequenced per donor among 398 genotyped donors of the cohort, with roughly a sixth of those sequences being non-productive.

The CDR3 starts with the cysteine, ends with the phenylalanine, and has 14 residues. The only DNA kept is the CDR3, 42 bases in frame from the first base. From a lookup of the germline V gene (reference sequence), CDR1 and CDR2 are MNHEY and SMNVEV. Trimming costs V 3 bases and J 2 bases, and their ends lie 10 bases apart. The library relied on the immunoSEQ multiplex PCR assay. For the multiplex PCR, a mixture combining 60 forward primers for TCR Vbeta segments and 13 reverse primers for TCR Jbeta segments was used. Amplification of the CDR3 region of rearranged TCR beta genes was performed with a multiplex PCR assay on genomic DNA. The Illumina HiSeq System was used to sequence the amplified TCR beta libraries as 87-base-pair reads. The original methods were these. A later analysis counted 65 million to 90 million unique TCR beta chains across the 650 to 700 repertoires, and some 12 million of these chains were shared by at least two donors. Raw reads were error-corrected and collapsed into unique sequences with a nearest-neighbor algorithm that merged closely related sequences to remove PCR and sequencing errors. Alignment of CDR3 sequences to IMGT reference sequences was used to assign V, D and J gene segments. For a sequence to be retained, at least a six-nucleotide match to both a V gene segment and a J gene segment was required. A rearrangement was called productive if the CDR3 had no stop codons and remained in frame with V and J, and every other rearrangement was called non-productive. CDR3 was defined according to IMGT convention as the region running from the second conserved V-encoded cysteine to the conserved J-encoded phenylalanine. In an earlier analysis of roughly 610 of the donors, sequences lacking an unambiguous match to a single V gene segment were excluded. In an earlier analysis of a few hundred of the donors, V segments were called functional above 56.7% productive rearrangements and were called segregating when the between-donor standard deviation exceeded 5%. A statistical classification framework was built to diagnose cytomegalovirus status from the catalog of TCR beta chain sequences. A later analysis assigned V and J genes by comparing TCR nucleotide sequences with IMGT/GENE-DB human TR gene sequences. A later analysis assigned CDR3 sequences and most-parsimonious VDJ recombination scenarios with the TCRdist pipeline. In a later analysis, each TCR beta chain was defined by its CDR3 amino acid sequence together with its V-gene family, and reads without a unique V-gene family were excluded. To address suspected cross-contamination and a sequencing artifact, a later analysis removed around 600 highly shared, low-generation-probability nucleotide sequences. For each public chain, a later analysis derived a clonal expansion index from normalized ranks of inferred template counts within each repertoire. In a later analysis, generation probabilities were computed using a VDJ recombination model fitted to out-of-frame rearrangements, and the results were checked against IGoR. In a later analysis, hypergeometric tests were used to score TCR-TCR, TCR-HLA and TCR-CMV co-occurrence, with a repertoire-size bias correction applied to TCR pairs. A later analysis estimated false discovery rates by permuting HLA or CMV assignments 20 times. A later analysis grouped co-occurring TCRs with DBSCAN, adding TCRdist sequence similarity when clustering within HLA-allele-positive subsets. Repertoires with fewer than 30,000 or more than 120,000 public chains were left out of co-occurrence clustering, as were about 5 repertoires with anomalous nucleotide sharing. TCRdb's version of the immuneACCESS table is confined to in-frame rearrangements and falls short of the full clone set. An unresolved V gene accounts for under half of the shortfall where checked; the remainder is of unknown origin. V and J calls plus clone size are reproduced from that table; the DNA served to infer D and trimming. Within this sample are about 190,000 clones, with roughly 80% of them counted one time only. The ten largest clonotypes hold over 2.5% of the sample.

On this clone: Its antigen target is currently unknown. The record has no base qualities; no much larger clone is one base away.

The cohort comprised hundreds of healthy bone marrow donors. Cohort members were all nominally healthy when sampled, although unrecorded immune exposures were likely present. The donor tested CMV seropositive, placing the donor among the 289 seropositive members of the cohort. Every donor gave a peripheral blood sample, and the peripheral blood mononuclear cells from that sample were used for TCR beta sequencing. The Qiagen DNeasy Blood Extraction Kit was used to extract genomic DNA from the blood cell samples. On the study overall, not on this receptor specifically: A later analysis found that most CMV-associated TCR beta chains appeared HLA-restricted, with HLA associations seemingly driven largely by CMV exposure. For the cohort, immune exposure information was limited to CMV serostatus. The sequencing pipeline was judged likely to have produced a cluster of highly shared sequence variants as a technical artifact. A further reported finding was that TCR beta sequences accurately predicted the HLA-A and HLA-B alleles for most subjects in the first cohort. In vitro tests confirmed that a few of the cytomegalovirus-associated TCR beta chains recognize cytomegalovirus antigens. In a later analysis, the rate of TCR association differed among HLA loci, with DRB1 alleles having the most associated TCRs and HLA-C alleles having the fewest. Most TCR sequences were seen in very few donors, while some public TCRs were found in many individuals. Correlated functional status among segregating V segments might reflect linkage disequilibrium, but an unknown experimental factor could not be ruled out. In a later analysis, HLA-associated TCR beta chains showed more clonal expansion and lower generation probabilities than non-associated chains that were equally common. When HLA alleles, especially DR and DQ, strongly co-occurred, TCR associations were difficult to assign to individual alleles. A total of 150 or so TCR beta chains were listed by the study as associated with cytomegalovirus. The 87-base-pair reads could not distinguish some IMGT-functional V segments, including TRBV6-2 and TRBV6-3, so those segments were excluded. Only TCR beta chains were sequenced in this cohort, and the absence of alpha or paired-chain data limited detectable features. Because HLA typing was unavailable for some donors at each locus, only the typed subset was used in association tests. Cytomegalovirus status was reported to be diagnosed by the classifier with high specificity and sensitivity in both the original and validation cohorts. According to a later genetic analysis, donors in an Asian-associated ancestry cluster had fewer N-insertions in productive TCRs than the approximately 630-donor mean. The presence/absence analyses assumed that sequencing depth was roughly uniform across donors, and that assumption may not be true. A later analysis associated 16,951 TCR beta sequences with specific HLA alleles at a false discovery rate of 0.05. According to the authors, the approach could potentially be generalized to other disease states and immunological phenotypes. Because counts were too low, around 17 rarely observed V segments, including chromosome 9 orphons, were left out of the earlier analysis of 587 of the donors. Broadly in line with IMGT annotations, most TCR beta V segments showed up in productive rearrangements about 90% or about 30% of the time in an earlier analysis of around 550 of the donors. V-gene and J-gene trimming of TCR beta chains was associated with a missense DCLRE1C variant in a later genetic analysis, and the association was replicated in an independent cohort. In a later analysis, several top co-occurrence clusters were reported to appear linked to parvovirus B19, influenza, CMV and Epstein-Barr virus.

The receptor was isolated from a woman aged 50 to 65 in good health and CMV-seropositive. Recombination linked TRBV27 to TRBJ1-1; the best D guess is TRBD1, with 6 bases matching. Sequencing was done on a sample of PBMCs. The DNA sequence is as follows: TGTGCCAGCAGTTTGGGGGGGCGTAACACTGAAGCTTTCTTT. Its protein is CASSLGGRNTEAFF.